Listed below are T cell receptor beta chains from one sample, sequenced in a study of shared clonotypes between healthy human individuals. Here immunoSEQ multiplex PCR was the method, and the copy in TCRdb shows in-frame clones only, minus some. This sample carries just under 350,000 clones, less than 85% of them seen once, and the ten largest clones take about 9.4%. The material sequenced was memory CD4+ T cells sorted from blood. The receptor source for this set is a man aged 30 to 45 in good health. CDR3s include the opening cysteine and the closing phenylalanine or tryptophan. D genes are given only for firm matches. Clone size is stated in some rows and not others, as once, few, many or a class when expanded.

size: NA; V: TRBV2; D: TRBD2; J: TRBJ2-5; CDR3: CASSTWSGEETQYF; DNA: TGTGCCAGCAGCACCTGGAGCGGGGAAGAGACCCAGTACTTC
size: NA; V: TRBV10-3; D: TRBD1; J: TRBJ1-2; CDR3: CAISEWDRGRGYTF; DNA: TGTGCCATCAGTGAATGGGACAGGGGTCGCGGCTACACCTTC
size: NA; V: TRBV28; D: TRBD1; J: TRBJ2-7; CDR3: CASSSTGEEQYF; DNA: TGTGCCAGCAGTTCAACAGGGGAAGAGCAGTACTTC
size: NA; V: TRBV5-1; D: NA; J: TRBJ1-1; CDR3: CASSLGNIGGTEAFF; DNA: TGCGCCAGCAGCTTGGGTAATATCGGTGGCACTGAAGCTTTCTTT
size: NA; V: TRBV27; D: NA; J: TRBJ1-1; CDR3: CASSRVGTEAFF; DNA: TGTGCCAGTTCGCGGGTGGGCACTGAAGCTTTCTTT
size: NA; V: TRBV6-1; D: TRBD2; J: TRBJ2-7; CDR3: CASGASGMNEQYF; DNA: TGTGCCAGCGGGGCTAGCGGGATGAACGAGCAGTACTTC
size: NA; V: TRBV2; D: NA; J: TRBJ2-1; CDR3: CASRAASSYNEQFF; DNA: TGTGCCAGCAGGGCGGCCAGCTCCTACAATGAGCAGTTCTTC
size: NA; V: TRBV27; D: NA; J: TRBJ2-7; CDR3: CASSLSRGTYEQYF; DNA: TGTGCCAGCAGTTTAAGTCGGGGGACCTACGAGCAGTACTTC
size: NA; V: TRBV6-5; D: TRBD1; J: TRBJ2-5; CDR3: CASSYSTGRETQYF; DNA: TGTGCCAGCAGTTACTCGACAGGGCGGGAGACCCAGTACTTC
size: NA; V: TRBV28; D: NA; J: TRBJ1-2; CDR3: CASSLSRDLYGYTF; DNA: TGTGCCAGCAGTTTAAGCAGGGATTTGTATGGCTACACCTTC
size: NA; V: TRBV6-5; D: TRBD2; J: TRBJ2-7; CDR3: CASSYSTSGPSTEQYF; DNA: TGTGCCAGCAGTTACTCGACTAGCGGACCCTCTACCGAGCAGTACTTC
size: NA; V: TRBV7-9; D: TRBD2; J: TRBJ2-7; CDR3: CASSGVLSGRGYEQYF; DNA: TGTGCCAGCAGCGGCGTCTTAAGCGGGAGAGGGTACGAGCAGTACTTC
size: NA; V: TRBV5-1; D: TRBD2; J: TRBJ2-2; CDR3: CASSLELAGAGTGELFF; DNA: TGCGCCAGCAGCTTGGAATTAGCGGGAGCGGGCACCGGGGAGCTGTTTTTT
size: NA; V: TRBV19; D: NA; J: TRBJ1-5; CDR3: CASSQMGGNQPQHF; DNA: TGTGCCAGTAGTCAAATGGGGGGTAATCAGCCCCAGCATTTT
size: few; V: TRBV19; D: TRBD1; J: TRBJ2-2; CDR3: CASSSGTDTGELFF; DNA: TGTGCCAGTAGTTCCGGGACAGACACCGGGGAGCTGTTTTTT
size: few; V: TRBV5-1; D: TRBD1; J: TRBJ2-1; CDR3: CASSGGQGGYEQFF; DNA: TGCGCCAGCAGCGGCGGACAGGGGGGTTACGAGCAGTTCTTC
size: NA; V: TRBV2; D: NA; J: TRBJ2-1; CDR3: CASSPMGYNEQFF; DNA: TGTGCCAGCAGTCCAATGGGCTACAATGAGCAGTTCTTC
size: NA; V: TRBV28; D: TRBD1; J: TRBJ2-7; CDR3: CASRSDRDEQYF; DNA: TGTGCCAGCAGATCCGACAGGGACGAGCAGTACTTC
size: NA; V: TRBV6-1; D: TRBD2; J: TRBJ2-1; CDR3: CASSGTSGRVSYNEQFF; DNA: TGTGCCAGCAGTGGGACTAGCGGGAGGGTTTCCTACAATGAGCAGTTCTTC
size: NA; V: TRBV7-7; D: TRBD1; J: TRBJ2-5; CDR3: CASSAGQDQETQYF; DNA: TGTGCCAGCAGCGCGGGACAGGACCAAGAGACCCAGTACTTC
size: few; V: TRBV2; D: NA; J: TRBJ2-1; CDR3: CASKTNSGHNEQFF; DNA: TGTGCCAGCAAGACGAATAGCGGTCACAATGAGCAGTTCTTC
size: NA; V: TRBV5-4; D: NA; J: TRBJ2-7; CDR3: CASSLAAPHYEQYF; DNA: TGTGCCAGCAGCTTGGCAGCACCTCACTACGAGCAGTACTTC
size: few; V: TRBV7-2; D: NA; J: TRBJ2-2; CDR3: CASSFSSTGELFF; DNA: TGTGCCAGCAGCTTCTCGAGTACCGGGGAGCTGTTTTTT
size: NA; V: TRBV18; D: TRBD1; J: TRBJ1-1; CDR3: CASSPPDRGFRTEAFF; DNA: TGTGCCAGCTCACCACCGGACAGGGGCTTCCGCACTGAAGCTTTCTTT
size: NA; V: TRBV27; D: TRBD1; J: TRBJ2-1; CDR3: CASSSVGQGLPRRIF; DNA: TGTGCCAGCAGTTCGGTGGGACAGGGGTTGCCGCGGCGTATCTTC
size: NA; V: TRBV19; D: NA; J: TRBJ1-1; CDR3: CASSNLLNTEAFF; DNA: TGTGCCAGTAGTAATCTTCTGAACACTGAAGCTTTCTTT
size: NA; V: TRBV28; D: NA; J: TRBJ1-5; CDR3: CASSLQNRVQPQHF; DNA: TGTGCCAGCAGTTTACAAAATCGAGTTCAGCCCCAGCATTTT
size: few; V: TRBV21-1; D: NA; J: TRBJ1-5; CDR3: CASFGPGDNQPQHF; DNA: TGTGCCAGCTTCGGCCCAGGTGACAATCAGCCCCAGCATTTT
size: NA; V: TRBV6-6; D: NA; J: TRBJ2-5; CDR3: CASSFTGTRETQYF; DNA: TGTGCCAGCAGCTTTACCGGGACCAGGGAGACCCAGTACTTC
size: NA; V: TRBV10-3; D: NA; J: TRBJ2-7; CDR3: CAISRVVSEEQYF; DNA: TGTGCCATCAGCAGGGTTGTATCAGAAGAGCAGTACTTC
size: NA; V: TRBV28; D: NA; J: TRBJ1-4; CDR3: CASSTGFNEKLFF; DNA: TGTGCCAGCAGCACAGGGTTTAATGAAAAACTGTTTTTT